Listed here is a single T cell receptor (beta chain). These data are taken from a study of cytomegalovirus exposure and HLA in healthy donors. Researchers ran the PCR with 60 Vbeta and 13 Jbeta primers. Method: immunoSEQ multiplex PCR; TCRdb's copy keeps in-frame clones and lacks some. The data show about 98,000 clones, about 80% seen once. The CDR3 contains 16 residues. The germline gives CDR1 MGHRA, CDR2 YSYEKL. J gave up 3 bases and V 0 bases, and 5 bases lay outside the gene matches. The chain couples TRBV4-1 to TRBJ2-1; the match to TRBD1 covers 7 bases. The sequencing sample was made of PBMCs. The source of this sequence is a female donor in good health and CMV-seropositive. CDR3 DNA sequence: TGCGCCAGCAGCCAAGAAATAGGGGGCCGCTACAATGAGCAGTTCTTC. This codes for CASSQEIGGRYNEQFF.